The 2 T cell receptor beta chains given below trace back to one sample, sequenced in a study of blood T cells in healthy people across ages. Next came a second PCR, run for about 7 to 12 cycles, which used a sample-barcoded 5' primer along with a J-beta primer mix. TCRdb fed the 5' RACE reads into MiXCR, producing one record per CDR3 protein. Here the sample spans about 1.1 million distinct CDR3 sequences, more than 30% being singletons. The specimen sequenced was blood. The receptors shown here come from a young man in good health.

The rearrangement links TRBV7-2 to TRBJ1-2; TRBD1 agrees at 7 bases. Trimming cost V 2 bases and J 4 bases; bases outside gene matches: 7. Germline loops: CDR1 SGHTA, CDR2 FQGNSA. The CDR3 extends over 15 amino acids. CDR3 loop: CASSLPQGSLYGYTF. For the CDR3, the DNA is TGTGCCAGCAGCTTACCACAGGGGTCCCTCTATGGCTACACCTTC.

This sequence joins TRBV3-1 and TRBJ2-1; weak D call: TRBD2 (6 bases). The germline V and J ends were trimmed by 1 base and 9 bases, with 25 bases remaining between them. CDR3 size: 18 residues. From germline, CDR1 is LGHDT and CDR2 YNNKEL (reference sequence). The CDR3 loop is CASSQVGAAKSGRPEQFF. The DNA of the CDR3 is TGTGCCAGCAGCCAAGTGGGAGCAGCCAAGTCGGGGAGGCCTGAGCAGTTCTTC.